Listed below are T cell receptor beta chains from one sample, sequenced in a study of cytomegalovirus exposure and HLA in healthy donors. Sequencing was performed with immunoSEQ multiplex PCR; in TCRdb, only in-frame clones are kept and a portion is missing. The sample has roughly 150,000 clones; approximately 81% are singletons. Sequenced material: PBMCs. The receptors come from a middle-aged woman in good health and CMV-seropositive. Each CDR3 is given with its conserved first and last residue. Fields, in order: V gene, clone size, J gene, D gene, CDR3 protein, CDR3 DNA. The D gene is left open where the match is weak. For some rows the clone size is stated as once, few or many, or as a class when expanded; others skip it.

v_gene: TRBV15; abundance: NA; j_gene: TRBJ1-2; d_gene: NA; CDR3aa: CATSRGTNYGYTF; CDR3nt: TGTGCCACCAGCAGGGGGACAAACTATGGCTACACCTTC
v_gene: TRBV5-1; abundance: NA; j_gene: TRBJ2-3; d_gene: TRBD1; CDR3aa: CASSTDRVDTQYF; CDR3nt: TGCGCCAGCAGCACGGACAGGGTTGATACGCAGTATTTT
v_gene: TRBV5-5; abundance: NA; j_gene: TRBJ2-3; d_gene: TRBD2; CDR3aa: CASSDLRGGKGTDTQYF; CDR3nt: TGTGCCAGCAGCGACCTCCGGGGGGGCAAGGGTACAGATACGCAGTATTTT
v_gene: TRBV6-6; abundance: NA; j_gene: TRBJ2-5; d_gene: NA; CDR3aa: CASSPGILQETQYF; CDR3nt: TGTGCCAGCAGTCCCGGGATTCTCCAAGAGACCCAGTACTTC
v_gene: TRBV5-1; abundance: NA; j_gene: TRBJ1-2; d_gene: TRBD1; CDR3aa: CASSGTGGNYGYTF; CDR3nt: TGCGCCAGCAGCGGGACAGGGGGCAACTATGGCTACACCTTC
v_gene: TRBV28; abundance: NA; j_gene: TRBJ2-7; d_gene: TRBD2; CDR3aa: CASSSSGGSYEQYF; CDR3nt: TGTGCCAGCAGCTCGAGCGGGGGCTCCTACGAGCAGTACTTC
v_gene: TRBV15; abundance: NA; j_gene: TRBJ2-5; d_gene: NA; CDR3aa: CATSRGGLETQYF; CDR3nt: TGTGCCACCAGCAGAGGCGGTTTAGAGACCCAGTACTTC
v_gene: TRBV11-2; abundance: NA; j_gene: TRBJ1-2; d_gene: NA; CDR3aa: CASSSYGGYTF; CDR3nt: TGTGCCAGCAGCTCCTACGGTGGCTACACCTTC
v_gene: TRBV7-9; abundance: NA; j_gene: TRBJ2-2; d_gene: TRBD1; CDR3aa: CASSLAGGITGELFF; CDR3nt: TGTGCCAGCAGCTTAGCAGGGGGCATCACCGGGGAGCTGTTTTTT
v_gene: TRBV9; abundance: NA; j_gene: TRBJ1-4; d_gene: NA; CDR3aa: CAILPLDWAGSTNEKLFF; CDR3nt: TGTGCCATATTACCCTTGGATTGGGCAGGGTCAACTAATGAAAAACTGTTTTTT
v_gene: TRBV10-1; abundance: NA; j_gene: TRBJ2-3; d_gene: TRBD1; CDR3aa: CASSEFQGDTDTQYF; CDR3nt: TGCGCCAGCAGTGAGTTCCAGGGGGACACAGATACGCAGTATTTT
v_gene: TRBV7-9; abundance: NA; j_gene: TRBJ1-1; d_gene: NA; CDR3aa: CASSSREVNREAFF; CDR3nt: TGTGCCAGCAGCTCCCGGGAGGTAAACAGGGAGGCTTTCTTT
v_gene: TRBV5-8; abundance: NA; j_gene: TRBJ1-1; d_gene: NA; CDR3aa: CASSLVGGSNTEAFF; CDR3nt: TGTGCCAGCAGCTTGGTTGGGGGCTCGAACACTGAAGCTTTCTTT
v_gene: TRBV5-4; abundance: NA; j_gene: TRBJ1-3; d_gene: NA; CDR3aa: CASSWTVRNTIYF; CDR3nt: TGTGCCAGCAGCTGGACAGTTAGAAACACCATATATTTT
v_gene: TRBV7-9; abundance: NA; j_gene: TRBJ1-1; d_gene: TRBD1; CDR3aa: CASSFYDRGPEAFF; CDR3nt: TGTGCCAGCAGCTTTTACGACAGGGGGCCTGAAGCTTTCTTT
v_gene: TRBV19; abundance: few; j_gene: TRBJ2-3; d_gene: NA; CDR3aa: CASSIGTSLTDTQYF; CDR3nt: TGTGCCAGTAGTATTGGAACTAGCTTGACGGATACGCAGTATTTT
v_gene: TRBV28; abundance: few; j_gene: TRBJ2-7; d_gene: NA; CDR3aa: CASSLGGSPTYEQYF; CDR3nt: TGTGCCAGCAGTTTGGGGGGTTCGCCCACCTACGAGCAGTACTTC
v_gene: TRBV28; abundance: NA; j_gene: TRBJ1-6; d_gene: NA; CDR3aa: CASTLWQGNSPLHF; CDR3nt: TGTGCCAGCACCCTGTGGCAGGGTAATTCACCCCTCCACTTT
v_gene: TRBV5-4; abundance: NA; j_gene: TRBJ2-5; d_gene: TRBD2; CDR3aa: CASSRAQGGAGGRTQYF; CDR3nt: TGTGCCAGCAGCCGGGCTCAGGGAGGGGCGGGGGGTAGGACCCAGTACTTC
v_gene: TRBV28; abundance: NA; j_gene: TRBJ2-7; d_gene: TRBD1; CDR3aa: CASSSSGGATYEQYF; CDR3nt: TGTGCCAGCAGTTCGTCAGGGGGAGCCACCTACGAGCAGTACTTC
v_gene: TRBV28; abundance: NA; j_gene: TRBJ2-3; d_gene: TRBD2; CDR3aa: CASSFLGGRRTDTQYF; CDR3nt: TGTGCCAGCAGTTTTTTAGGCGGGAGGCGCACAGATACGCAGTATTTT